This T cell receptor beta chain was identified during a study of breast tumors, draining lymph nodes, adjacent tissues. Findings of the study overall: Tumor TCR diversity was below lymph nodes but above nontumor tissue.

Axillary draining lymph nodes of breast cancer patients supplied the node samples. This clonotype was seen ten or more times. Antigen specificity is unknown. TCRdb re-called the multiplex PCR reads through MiXCR, storing one row per CDR3 protein. This table has 120,000 or so distinct CDR3 sequences, just under 20% appearing once. With V trimmed by 0 bases and J by 7 bases, 5 bases remained unmatched. The germline V gene has CDR1 WSHSY and CDR2 SAAADI. The CDR3 length is 15 residues. The source material was axillary lymph node tissue. This clonotype originated in a female donor with breast cancer. Some clones in this sample may be carry-over from other donors' samples. The chain combines TRBV10-2 with TRBJ2-2; 7 bases line up with TRBD2. The chain's CDR3 is CASSESGGLLGELFF. In DNA, the CDR3 is TGCGCCAGCAGTGAGTCGGGGGGACTACTCGGGGAGCTGTTTTTT.